The 4 T cell receptor beta chains below all came from one sample that was sequenced in a study of control samples from healthy donors and cancer patients. The protocol was immunoSEQ multiplex PCR, while the TCRdb copy is restricted to in-frame clones and leaves out a portion. The profile covers some 100,000 clones, with 85% to 95% appearing a single time and 8% taken by the ten largest. Sample: blood. These receptor sequences come from a man younger than 30 in good health.

V and J are TRBV5-1 and TRBJ2-3, with 13 positions matching TRBD2. Trimming took 7 bases from V and 0 from J; bases not matched to a gene: 8. In germline, CDR1 is SGHRS, CDR2 YFSETQ. CDR3 size: 17 residues. In DNA, the CDR3 is TGCGCCAGCTCGATCACTAGCGGGGGGGCTAGCACAGATACGCAGTATTTT. This codes for CASSITSGGASTDTQYF.

The V and J genes are TRBV6-2 or TRBV6-3 and TRBJ2-3, with 9 bases that match TRBD2. Unmatched junction bases numbered 5, after V lost 6 bases and J lost 4 bases. The CDR3 is made up of 14 amino acids. Per the germline V gene, CDR1 is MNHEY and CDR2 is SVGEGT. In DNA form, the CDR3 reads TGTGCCAGCAGCTTAGCGGGAGCCCCAGATACGCAGTATTTT. Residues: CASSLAGAPDTQYF.

The chain joins TRBV2 to TRBJ2-4, with a weak D call TRBD1 (5 bases). The V gene's germline CDR1 is SNHLY and CDR2 FYNNEI. The length of the CDR3 is 14 residues. V was cut by 8 bases and J by 1 base, with 12 bases left in between. This CDR3 reads CASLLGLAKNIQYF. For the CDR3, the DNA is TGTGCCAGCCTGCTGGGGCTGGCCAAAAACATTCAGTACTTC.

The chain has TRBV7-6 and TRBJ1-1; no clear D gene. Germline V gene lookup returns CDR1 SGHVS and CDR2 FNYEAQ. V gave up 2 bases and J gave up 3 bases, with 7 bases separating them. The CDR3 is 13 residues long. CDR3 nucleotides: TGTGCCAGCAGCTTACGGGCGTACACTGAAGCTTTCTTT. Translation gives CASSLRAYTEAFF.